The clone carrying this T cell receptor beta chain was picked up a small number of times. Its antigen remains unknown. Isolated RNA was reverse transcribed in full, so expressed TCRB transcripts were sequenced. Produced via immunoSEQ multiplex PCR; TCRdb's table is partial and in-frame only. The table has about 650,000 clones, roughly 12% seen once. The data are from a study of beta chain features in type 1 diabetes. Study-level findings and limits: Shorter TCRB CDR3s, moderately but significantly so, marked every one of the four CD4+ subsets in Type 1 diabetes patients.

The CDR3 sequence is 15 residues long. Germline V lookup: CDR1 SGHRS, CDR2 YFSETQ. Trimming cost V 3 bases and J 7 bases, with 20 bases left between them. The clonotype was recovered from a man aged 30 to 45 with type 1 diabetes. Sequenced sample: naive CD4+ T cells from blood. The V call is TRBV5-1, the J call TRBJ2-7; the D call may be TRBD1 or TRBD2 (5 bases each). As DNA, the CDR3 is TGCGCCAGCAGCTCTACGGGGCTACGTGCTTGGGAGCAGTACTTC. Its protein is CASSSTGLRAWEQYF.